This T cell receptor (beta chain) was observed in a study of blood T cell repertoires in COVID-19 (dated by TCRdb to the early 2020s). Notes on the research overall: Samples from collaborators originated in the United States, Italy and Spain and spanned both the acute and convalescent phases of COVID-19. Samples came from the ongoing ImmuneRACE study (first 160 participants) plus 1,254 subjects from 6 global collaborators. The prospective study material was composed of cDNA or gDNA derived from T cells, B-cell-depleted T cells, or PBMCs. Where available, HLA class I and class II types were taken from metadata supplied by the sample provider and were not determined by assay-based typing. The dataset comprised deeply sampled blood TCRbeta repertoires from subjects exposed to, actively infected with, or recovered from COVID-19. A freely available public database, intended as a resource for researchers studying the immune response to SARS-CoV-2, is where the repertoires were released. A de-identified subject ID, COVID-19 status, age in years and sex were almost always included in the sample metadata.

A second Seattle source provided samples from volunteer blood donors who had recovered from COVID-19. Collaborating institutions collected whole blood in K2EDTA tubes following their own protocols. Collaborator samples were shipped for TCRbeta analysis as frozen whole blood, isolated PBMCs, or DNA extracted from either sample type. Beyond this particular receptor, the publication reports: Clinical and demographic metadata were provided uncurated, with the amount varying by source and participant.

The immunoSEQ Assay, a bias-controlled multiplex PCR, was used to amplify TCRbeta CDR3 regions from genomic DNA. Under the source paper's analysis protocol: The number of nucleated cells in each sample was estimated by amplification of reference gene primers within the assay. To quantify the absolute abundance of each unique TCRbeta CDR3 rearrangement, sequence reads were collapsed and filtered. Productive Simpson clonality was computed per sample as the square root of Simpson's diversity index over productive rearrangements. The clones in this table, taken by TCRdb from immuneACCESS, are in-frame only. Not every clone is retained; where verified, under half of the shortfall comes from an unresolved V gene, and the cause of the rest is unknown. V and J calls and clone size follow that table, whereas D and trimming were derived from the DNA. In all, the sample holds roughly 250,000 clones, and around nine tenths of those were seen once. Roughly 9.8% of the sample belongs to the ten largest clones.

Worth noting for this clone: The clone's antigen remains unknown. One base away there is no much larger clone; base qualities are not given.

From the cysteine through the phenylalanine, the CDR3 covers 13 amino acids. This entry keeps only the CDR3 DNA: 39 bases, framed from base 1. The germline V gene (reference sequence) sets CDR1 to DFQATT and CDR2 to SNEGSKA. Germline trimming amounts to 3 bases on V and 3 bases on J, with 2 as the count of junction bases outside the gene matches. This chain joins TRBV20-1 to TRBJ2-7, with 10 bases aligning to TRBD2. This receptor was identified in a middle-aged man who had recovered from COVID-19. Sequenced sample: peripheral blood. In nucleotide form, the sequence is TGCAGTGCTAGTGCTAGCGGGGGCTACGAGCAGTACTTC. It is translated as CSASASGGYEQYF.